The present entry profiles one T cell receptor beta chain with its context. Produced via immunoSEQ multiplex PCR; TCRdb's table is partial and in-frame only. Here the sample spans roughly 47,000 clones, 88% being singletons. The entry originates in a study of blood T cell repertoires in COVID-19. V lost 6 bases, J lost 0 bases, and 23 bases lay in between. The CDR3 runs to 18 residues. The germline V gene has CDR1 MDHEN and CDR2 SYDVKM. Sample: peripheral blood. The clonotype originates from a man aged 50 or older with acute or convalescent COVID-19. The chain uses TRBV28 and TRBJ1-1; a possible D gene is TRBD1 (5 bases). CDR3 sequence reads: CASSGRGSANSMNTEAFF. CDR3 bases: TGTGCCAGCAGCGGGCGGGGGTCAGCGAACTCAATGAACACTGAAGCTTTCTTT. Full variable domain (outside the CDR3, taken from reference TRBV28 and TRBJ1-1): DVKVTQSSRYLVKRTGEKVFLECVQDMDHENMFWYRQDPGLGLRLIYFSYDVKMKEKGDIPEGYSVSREKKERFSLILESASTNQTSMYLCASSGRGSANSMNTEAFFGQGTRLTVV.